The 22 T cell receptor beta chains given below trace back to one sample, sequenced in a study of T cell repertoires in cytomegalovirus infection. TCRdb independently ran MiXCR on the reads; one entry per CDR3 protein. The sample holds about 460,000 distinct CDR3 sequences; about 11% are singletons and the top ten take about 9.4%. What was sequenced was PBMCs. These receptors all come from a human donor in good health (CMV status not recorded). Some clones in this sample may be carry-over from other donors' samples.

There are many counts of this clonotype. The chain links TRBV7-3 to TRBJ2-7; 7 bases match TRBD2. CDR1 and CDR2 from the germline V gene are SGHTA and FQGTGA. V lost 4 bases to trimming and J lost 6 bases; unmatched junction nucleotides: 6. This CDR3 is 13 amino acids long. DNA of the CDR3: TGTGCCAGCAGCTGGACTAGTTCCGCCGAGCAGTACTTC. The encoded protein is CASSWTSSAEQYF.

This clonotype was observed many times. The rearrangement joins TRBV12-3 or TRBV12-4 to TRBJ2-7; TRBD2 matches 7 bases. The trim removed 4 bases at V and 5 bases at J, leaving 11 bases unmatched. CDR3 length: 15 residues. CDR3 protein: CASSSSGGSRHEQYF. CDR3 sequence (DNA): TGTGCCAGCAGTTCCTCTGGCGGGAGTAGGCACGAGCAGTACTTC.

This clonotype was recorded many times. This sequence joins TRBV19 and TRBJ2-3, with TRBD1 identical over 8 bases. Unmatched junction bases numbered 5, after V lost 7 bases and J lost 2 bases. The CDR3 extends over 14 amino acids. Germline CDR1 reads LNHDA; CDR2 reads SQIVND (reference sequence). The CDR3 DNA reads TGTGCCAGTAAACAGGACAGGGTCACAGATACGCAGTATTTT. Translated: CASKQDRVTDTQYF.

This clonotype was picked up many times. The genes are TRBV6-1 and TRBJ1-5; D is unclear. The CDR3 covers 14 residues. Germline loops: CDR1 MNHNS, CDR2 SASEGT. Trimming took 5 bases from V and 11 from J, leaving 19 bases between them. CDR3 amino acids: CASSPSDAYTAQHF. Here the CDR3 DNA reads TGTGCCAGCAGTCCATCGGACGCCTACACGGCCCAGCATTTT.

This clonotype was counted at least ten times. DNA for the CDR3: TGTGCCAGCAGCTTAGCGACGGGACAGGGGGCCAGGGAGACCCAGTACTTC. It encodes CASSLATGQGARETQYF. V and J are TRBV7-8 and TRBJ2-5; 12 positions match TRBD1. This CDR3 is 17 amino acids long. Germline V gives CDR1 SGHVS, CDR2 FQNEAQ. V gave up 0 bases and J gave up 5 bases; unmatched junction bases: 7.

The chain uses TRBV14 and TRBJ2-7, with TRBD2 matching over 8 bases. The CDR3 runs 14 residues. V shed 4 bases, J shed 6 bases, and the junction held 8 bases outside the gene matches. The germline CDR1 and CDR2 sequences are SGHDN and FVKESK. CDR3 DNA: TGTGCCAGCAGCCTACCGGGAGGGGTGGGCGAGCAGTACTTC. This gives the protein CASSLPGGVGEQYF.

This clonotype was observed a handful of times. The CDR3 protein is CASRPDTTDTQYF. The CDR3 nucleotides read TGTGCCAGCAGACCGGACACAACAGATACGCAGTATTTT. V usage is TRBV2 and J usage is TRBJ2-3; a weak D match, TRBD1 (5 bases). The CDR3 has 13 residues. Germline V gene lookup returns CDR1 SNHLY and CDR2 FYNNEI. Between the trimmed V and J ends, which lost 6 bases and 3 bases, there was a span of 10 bases.

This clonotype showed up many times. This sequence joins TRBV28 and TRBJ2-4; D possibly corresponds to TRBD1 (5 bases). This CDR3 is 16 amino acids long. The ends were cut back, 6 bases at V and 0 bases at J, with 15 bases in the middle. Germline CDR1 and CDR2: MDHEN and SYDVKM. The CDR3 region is CASSPPGALAKNIQYF. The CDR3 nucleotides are TGTGCCAGCAGCCCGCCTGGGGCGTTAGCCAAAAACATTCAGTACTTC.

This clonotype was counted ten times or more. CDR3 sequence reads: CASSTQGNYQPQHF. As DNA, the CDR3 is TGTGCCAGCAGCACTCAGGGAAATTATCAGCCCCAGCATTTT. The rearrangement uses TRBV5-6 and TRBJ1-5; D may be TRBD1 (5 bases). CDR1 and CDR2 from the germline V gene are SGHDT and YYEEEE. The CDR3 loop spans 14 amino acids. V shed 4 bases and J shed 5 bases, with 13 bases lying between them.

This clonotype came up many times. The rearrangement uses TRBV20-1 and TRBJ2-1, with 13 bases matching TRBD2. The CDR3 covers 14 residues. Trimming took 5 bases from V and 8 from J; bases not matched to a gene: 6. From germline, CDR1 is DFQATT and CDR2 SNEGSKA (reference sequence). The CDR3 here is CSAPGLAGVDEQFF. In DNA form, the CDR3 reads TGCAGTGCTCCTGGACTAGCGGGAGTGGATGAGCAGTTCTTC.

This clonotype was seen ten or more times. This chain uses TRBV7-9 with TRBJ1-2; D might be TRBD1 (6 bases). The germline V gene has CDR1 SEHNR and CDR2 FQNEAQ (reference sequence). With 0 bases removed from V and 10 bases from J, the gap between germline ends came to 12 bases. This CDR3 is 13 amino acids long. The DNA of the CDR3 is TGTGCCAGCAGCTTAGCCCGAGACAGGACCTACACCTTC. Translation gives CASSLARDRTYTF.

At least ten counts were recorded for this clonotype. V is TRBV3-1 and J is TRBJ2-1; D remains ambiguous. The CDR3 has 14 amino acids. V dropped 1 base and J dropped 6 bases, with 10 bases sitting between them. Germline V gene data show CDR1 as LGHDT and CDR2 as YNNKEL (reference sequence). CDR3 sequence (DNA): TGTGCCAGCAGCCAAGTGGGCAGCCTCAATGAGCAGTTCTTC. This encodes CASSQVGSLNEQFF.

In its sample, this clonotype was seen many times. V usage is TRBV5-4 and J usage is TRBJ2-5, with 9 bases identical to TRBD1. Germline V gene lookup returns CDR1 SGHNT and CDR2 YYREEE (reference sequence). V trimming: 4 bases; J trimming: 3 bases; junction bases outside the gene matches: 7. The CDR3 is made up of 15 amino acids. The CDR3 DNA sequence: TGTGCCAGCAGCCGGGGGACAGGGAGGGAAGAGACCCAGTACTTC. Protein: CASSRGTGREETQYF.

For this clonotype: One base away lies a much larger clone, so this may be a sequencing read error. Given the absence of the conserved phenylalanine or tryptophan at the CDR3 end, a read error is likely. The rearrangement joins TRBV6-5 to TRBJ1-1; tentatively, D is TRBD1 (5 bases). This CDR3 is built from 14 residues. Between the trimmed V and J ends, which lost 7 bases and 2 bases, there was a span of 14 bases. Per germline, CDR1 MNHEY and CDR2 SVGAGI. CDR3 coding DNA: TGTGCCAGCACCCGAGTGAGGGGCAACACTGAAGCTTTCATT. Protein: CASTRVRGNTEAFI.

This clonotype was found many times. CDR3 residues: CASSLVEGMGPQHF. CDR3 in DNA: TGTGCCAGCAGCTTAGTAGAGGGGATGGGGCCCCAGCATTTT. The chain combines TRBV7-2 with TRBJ1-5; D is perhaps TRBD1 (5 bases). Germline CDR1 reads SGHTA; CDR2 reads FQGNSA. Trimming stripped 1 base from V and 9 bases from J, with 13 bases between. The CDR3 consists of 14 residues.

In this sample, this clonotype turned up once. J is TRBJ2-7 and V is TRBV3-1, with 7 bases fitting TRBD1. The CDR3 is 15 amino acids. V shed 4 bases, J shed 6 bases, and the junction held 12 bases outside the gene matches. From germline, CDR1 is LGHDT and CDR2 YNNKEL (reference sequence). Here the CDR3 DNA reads TGTGCCAGCAGCCCATACCAACTTGCAGGGGGCGAGCAGTACTTC. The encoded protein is CASSPYQLAGGEQYF.

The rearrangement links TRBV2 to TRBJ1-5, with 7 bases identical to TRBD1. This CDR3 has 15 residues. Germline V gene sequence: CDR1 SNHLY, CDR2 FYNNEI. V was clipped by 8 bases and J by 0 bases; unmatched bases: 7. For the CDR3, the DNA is TGTGCCAGCCAATACAGGGGAAATAGCAATCAGCCCCAGCATTTT. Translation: CASQYRGNSNQPQHF. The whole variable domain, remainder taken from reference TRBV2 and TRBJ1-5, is EPEVTQTPSHQVTQMGQEVILRCVPISNHLYFYWYRQILGQKVEFLVSFYNNEISEKSEIFDDQFSVERPDGSNFTLKIRSTKLEDSAMYFCASQYRGNSNQPQHFGDGTRLSIL.

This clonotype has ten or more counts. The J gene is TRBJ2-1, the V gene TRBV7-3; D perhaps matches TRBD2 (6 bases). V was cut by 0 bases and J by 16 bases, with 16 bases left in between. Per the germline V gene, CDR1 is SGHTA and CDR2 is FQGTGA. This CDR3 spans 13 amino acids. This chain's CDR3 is CASSLTGGGLGFF. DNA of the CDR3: TGTGCCAGCAGCTTAACGGGGGGTGGACTCGGATTCTTC.

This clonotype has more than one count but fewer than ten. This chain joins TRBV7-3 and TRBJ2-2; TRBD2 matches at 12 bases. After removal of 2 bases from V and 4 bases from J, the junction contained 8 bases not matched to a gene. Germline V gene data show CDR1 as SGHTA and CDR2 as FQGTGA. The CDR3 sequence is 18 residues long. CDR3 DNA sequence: TGTGCCAGCAGCTTAGCGACTAGCGGGAGAATGGGCACCGGGGAGCTGTTTTTT. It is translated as CASSLATSGRMGTGELFF.

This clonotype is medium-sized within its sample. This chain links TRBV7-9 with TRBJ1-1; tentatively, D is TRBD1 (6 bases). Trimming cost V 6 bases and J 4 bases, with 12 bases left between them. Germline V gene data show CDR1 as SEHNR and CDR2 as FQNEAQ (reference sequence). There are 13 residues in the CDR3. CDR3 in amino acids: CASRGGSATEAFF. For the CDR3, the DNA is TGTGCCAGCAGAGGGGGGTCGGCCACTGAAGCTTTCTTT.

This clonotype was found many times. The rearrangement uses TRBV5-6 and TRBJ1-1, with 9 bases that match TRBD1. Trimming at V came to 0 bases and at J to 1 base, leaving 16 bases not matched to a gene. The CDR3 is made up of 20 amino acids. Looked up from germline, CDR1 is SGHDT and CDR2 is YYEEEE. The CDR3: CASSLVPYMTGGEENTEAFF. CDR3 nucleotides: TGTGCCAGCAGCTTGGTACCATATATGACAGGGGGGGAAGAGAACACTGAAGCTTTCTTT. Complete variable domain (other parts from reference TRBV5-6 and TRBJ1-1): DAGVTQSPTHLIKTRGQQVTLRCSPKSGHDTVSWYQQALGQGPQFIFQYYEEEERQRGNFPDRFSGHQFPNYSSELNVNALLLGDSALYLCASSLVPYMTGGEENTEAFFGQGTRLTVV.

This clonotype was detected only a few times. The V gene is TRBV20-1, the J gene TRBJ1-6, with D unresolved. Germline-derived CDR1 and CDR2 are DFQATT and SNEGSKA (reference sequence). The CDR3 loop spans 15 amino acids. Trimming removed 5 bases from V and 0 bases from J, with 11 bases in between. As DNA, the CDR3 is TGCAGTGCTCCCACGGATCCCTCCTATAATTCACCCCTCCACTTT. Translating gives CSAPTDPSYNSPLHF.